Shown below are 25 T cell receptor beta chains from a single sample sequenced in a study of OX40 agonist ivuxolimab in advanced cancers. Profiled with immunoSEQ multiplex PCR; TCRdb holds only in-frame clones, not every one. The sample holds tens of thousands of clones, around 74% seen once. Sequencing was performed on CD4+ or CD8+ T cells sorted from blood, taken in a trial of the OX40 agonist ivuxolimab. The receptors stem from an adult with an advanced solid tumor such as melanoma, head and neck, liver or kidney cancer.

This chain joins TRBV27 and TRBJ2-7; 13 bases map to TRBD2. This CDR3 has 15 amino acids. Germline loops: CDR1 MNHEY, CDR2 SMNVEV (reference sequence). V trimming: 3 bases; J trimming: 2 bases; junction bases outside the gene matches: 1. CDR3 nucleotides: TGTGCCAGCAGTTTCGGGACTAGCGGGACCTACGAGCAGTACTTC. It is translated as CASSFGTSGTYEQYF.

The genes are TRBV2 and TRBJ2-5, with D maybe TRBD1 (6 bases). There are 17 residues in the CDR3. Per the germline V gene, CDR1 is SNHLY and CDR2 is FYNNEI. Trimming left V 7 bases short and J 3 bases short, with 24 bases between. In DNA form, the CDR3 reads TGTGCCAGCATTTCTCTGGAGACAGGCCTACCGGAAGAGACCCAGTACTTC. It codes for CASISLETGLPEETQYF. Supplemented by reference TRBV2 and TRBJ2-5, the full variable domain reads EPEVTQTPSHQVTQMGQEVILRCVPISNHLYFYWYRQILGQKVEFLVSFYNNEISEKSEIFDDQFSVERPDGSNFTLKIRSTKLEDSAMYFCASISLETGLPEETQYFGPGTRLLVL.

The chain carries TRBV30 and TRBJ2-3; 13 positions match TRBD2. V lost 2 bases and J lost 6; bases outside the gene matches: 5. Germline CDR1 GTSNPN, CDR2 SVGIG (reference sequence). There are 15 residues in the CDR3. The CDR3 DNA sequence: TGTGCCTGGAGTTTCGGACTAGCGGGAGTGGATACGCAGTATTTT. Protein sequence: CAWSFGLAGVDTQYF.

This clone showed up just a few times. The chain recombines TRBV7-3 with TRBJ2-5; D gene ambiguous. The CDR3 is 10 amino acids. V lost 9 bases and J 5 bases, leaving 7 bases between the germline ends. Germline V CDR1 and CDR2: SGHTA, FQGTGA. As DNA, the CDR3 is TGTGCCAGTATGACGGAGACCCAGTACTTC. Its translation: CASMTETQYF. Using reference TRBV7-3 and TRBJ2-5 for the parts outside the CDR3, the full variable domain is GAGVSQTPSNKVTEKGKYVELRCDPISGHTALYWYRQSLGQGPEFLIYFQGTGAADDSGLPNDRFFAVRPEGSVSTLKIQRTERGDSAVYLCASMTETQYFGPGTRLLVL.

The rearrangement uses TRBV7-2 and TRBJ1-3; no definite D call. Per the germline V gene, CDR1 is SGHTA and CDR2 is FQGNSA. This CDR3 has 18 residues. V was trimmed by 0 bases and J by 0 bases, leaving 15 bases between them. In DNA, the CDR3 is TGTGCCAGCAGCTTAGCGGCAGGTAGATTGGGCTCTGGAAACACCATATATTTT. It is translated as CASSLAAGRLGSGNTIYF.

The gene calls are TRBV5-1 and TRBJ2-5; D is tentatively TRBD1 or TRBD2 (5 bases each). The DNA matches TRBJ2-7 better at its end, which makes the J call doubtful. Germline assignment: CDR1 SGHRS and CDR2 YFSETQ. The CDR3 is made up of 16 amino acids. In DNA form, the CDR3 reads TGCGCCAGCAGCTTGTCTGGGCAGGGAGTGTCCTACGAGCAGTACTTC. Encoded protein: CASSLSGQGVSYEQYF.

This rearrangement joins TRBV19 to TRBJ2-2; 7 bases align to TRBD1. V gave up 6 bases and J gave up 0 bases; unmatched junction bases: 4. The CDR3 consists of 15 residues. Germline V gene sequence: CDR1 LNHDA, CDR2 SQIVND (reference sequence). CDR3 in amino acids: CASRGTASNTGELFF. The CDR3 DNA reads TGTGCCAGTAGGGGGACAGCTTCGAACACCGGGGAGCTGTTTTTT.

The genes are TRBV6-6 and TRBJ2-1; D ambiguous. The CDR3 contains 14 residues. CDR1 and CDR2 from the germline V gene are MNHNY and SVGAGI (reference sequence). Trimming stripped 7 bases from V and 1 base from J, with 11 bases between. Written as DNA, the CDR3 is TGTGCCAGCAACAAGGACGCGTCCTACAATGAGCAGTTCTTC. Protein: CASNKDASYNEQFF.

The chain uses TRBV13 and TRBJ2-2, with D perhaps matching TRBD1 (5 bases). CDR1 PRHDT and CDR2 FYEKMQ come from the germline V gene (reference sequence). The CDR3 loop spans 15 amino acids. Trimming pared 0 bases from V and 5 bases from J, leaving 10 bases between. This CDR3 is CASSLGQATTGELFF. The CDR3 bases are TGTGCCAGCAGCTTAGGACAGGCTACGACCGGGGAGCTGTTTTTT.

The V call is TRBV6-4, the J call TRBJ2-7, with TRBD2 identical over 12 bases. Germline values: CDR1 MRHNA, CDR2 SNTAGT. V lost 6 bases, J lost 1 base, and 4 bases stayed unmatched. This CDR3 spans 15 amino acids. As DNA, the CDR3 is TGTGCCAGCAGCCCACTAGCGGGAGGTTCCTACGAGCAGTACTTC. The encoded protein is CASSPLAGGSYEQYF.

The V gene is TRBV7-2, the J gene TRBJ2-3, with D unclear. The CDR3 extends over 12 amino acids. Trimming cost V 5 bases and J 2 bases, with 5 bases left between them. CDR1 SGHTA and CDR2 FQGNSA come from the germline V gene. The CDR3 DNA follows: TGTGCCAGCAGCCCCCCCACAGATACGCAGTATTTT. This gives the protein CASSPPTDTQYF.

The chain is built from TRBV5-6 and TRBJ2-6; 14 bases are a match to TRBD2. Trimming removed 6 bases from V and 2 bases from J; junction bases left unmatched: 10. The CDR3 totals 19 residues. The V gene's germline CDR1 is SGHDT and CDR2 YYEEEE. For the CDR3, the DNA is TGTGCCAGCACCGAACTGGGACTAGCGGGAGAGGCTGGGGCCAACGTCCTGACTTTC. It translates to CASTELGLAGEAGANVLTF.

This CDR3 reads CASLRSSSTDTQYF. The CDR3 coding sequence is TGTGCCAGCCTACGGAGCTCGAGCACAGATACGCAGTATTTT. This chain connects TRBV2 to TRBJ2-3; D is ambiguous. The ends were cut back, 8 bases at V and 0 bases at J, with 12 bases in the middle. Germline CDR1 SNHLY, CDR2 FYNNEI. This CDR3 region has 14 residues.

The rearrangement links TRBV28 to TRBJ1-5, with TRBD1 matching over 11 bases. V gave up 1 base and J gave up 1 base; unmatched junction bases: 3. This CDR3 contains 17 residues. CDR1 is MDHEN, CDR2 SYDVKM, per germline. The CDR3 spells CASSLYRDRGSNQPQHF. CDR3 DNA sequence: TGTGCCAGCAGTTTATACCGGGACAGGGGGAGCAATCAGCCCCAGCATTTT.

CDR3 sequence reads: CASSIRQARSYEQYF. The CDR3 DNA sequence: TGTGCCAGTAGTATAAGGCAGGCCCGATCCTACGAGCAGTACTTC. The chain carries TRBV19 and TRBJ2-7; D not resolved. The CDR3 totals 15 residues. The germline V gene encodes CDR1 LNHDA and CDR2 SQIVND (reference sequence). V lost 2 bases and J lost 1, with 12 bases in between.

The chain is built from TRBV27 and TRBJ2-1, with D tentatively TRBD1 (5 bases). Germline CDR1 and CDR2: MNHEY and SMNVEV (reference sequence). This CDR3 has 16 residues. The germline V and J ends were trimmed by 3 bases and 0 bases, with 12 bases remaining between them. CDR3 sequence (DNA): TGTGCCAGCAGTTTCTCGGAGCAGGGCTCCTACAATGAGCAGTTCTTC. It encodes CASSFSEQGSYNEQFF.

This chain joins TRBV28 and TRBJ1-5; 7 nucleotides agree with TRBD1. The CDR3 is 15 residues long. Trimming removed 6 bases from V and 2 bases from J; junction bases left unmatched: 7. Germline loops: CDR1 MDHEN, CDR2 SYDVKM. CDR3 protein: CASRYRGAGNQPQHF. DNA for the CDR3: TGTGCCAGCAGGTACAGGGGAGCGGGCAATCAGCCCCAGCATTTT.

The gene calls are TRBV29-1 and TRBJ2-1, with D possibly being TRBD1 or TRBD2 (5 bases each). Trimming stripped 3 bases from V and 11 bases from J, with 8 bases between. This CDR3 contains 10 residues. Germline CDR1 SQVTM, CDR2 ANQGSEA. CDR3 bases: TGCAGCGTTGATGGGGGACAGCAGTTCTTC. This translates into CSVDGGQQFF.

The genes are TRBV6-6 and TRBJ2-1; D unclear. The germline gives CDR1 MNHNY, CDR2 SVGAGI (reference sequence). The CDR3 covers 12 residues. V lost 6 bases, J lost 7 bases, and 10 bases lay in between. For the CDR3, the DNA is TGTGCCAGCAGCCCCCAGAAAAATGAGCAGTTCTTC. Translating gives CASSPQKNEQFF.

The rearrangement links TRBV7-2 to TRBJ1-1; no clear D gene. Germline lookup yields CDR1 SGHTA and CDR2 FQGNSA. Trimming took 2 bases from V and 7 from J, leaving 5 bases between them. CDR3 length: 11 amino acids. This CDR3 reads CASSLLVEAFF. Here the CDR3 DNA reads TGTGCCAGCAGCTTACTCGTTGAAGCTTTCTTT.

This clone has only a few counts. The chain joins TRBV27 to TRBJ2-7; TRBD1 is a possible D gene (5 bases). The germline CDR1 and CDR2 sequences are MNHEY and SMNVEV (reference sequence). V gave up 5 bases and J gave up 4 bases, with 12 bases separating them. There are 13 residues in the CDR3. The CDR3 reads CASSPTGLYEQYF. In DNA form, the CDR3 reads TGTGCCAGCAGTCCAACAGGTTTGTACGAGCAGTACTTC.

The J gene is TRBJ1-2, the V gene TRBV29-1; D might be TRBD1 (5 bases). Deletions cut 0 bases from V and 9 bases from J, with 14 bases between. Looked up from germline, CDR1 is SQVTM and CDR2 is ANQGSEA. The CDR3 runs to 13 residues. The chain's CDR3 is CSVEDPEGPSYTF. CDR3 nucleotides: TGCAGCGTTGAAGATCCGGAGGGGCCCAGCTACACCTTC.

The chain has TRBV9 and TRBJ2-7, with 7 positions matching TRBD2. The V segment lost 3 bases and the J segment 2 bases; nucleotides outside the gene matches: 8. This CDR3 comprises 15 residues. Germline CDR1 SGDLS, CDR2 YYNGEE. CDR3 DNA sequence: TGTGCCAGCAGCGCCTCTAGCGGACCTGCCTACGAGCAGTACTTC. As protein: CASSASSGPAYEQYF.

This CDR3 is CASSLEFSGYYGYTF. The DNA of the CDR3 is TGCGCCAGCAGCTTGGAGTTCTCCGGTTACTATGGCTACACCTTC. The rearrangement joins TRBV5-1 to TRBJ1-2, with D unresolved. CDR1 is SGHRS and CDR2 is YFSETQ in the germline V gene. This CDR3 region has 15 residues. The germline V and J ends were trimmed by 0 bases and 3 bases, with 12 bases remaining between them.

Only one count was recorded for this clone. In nucleotides, the CDR3 is TGTGCCAGCAGCTTAAGCGATAATCAGCCCCAGCATTTT. Translating it yields CASSLSDNQPQHF. V gene TRBV7-2 combines with J gene TRBJ1-5; D is unclear. Germline assignment: CDR1 SGHTA and CDR2 FQGNSA. The CDR3 is 13 residues long. The V end lost 2 bases, the J end lost 4 bases, and 6 bases lay between the germline ends.